The 16 T cell receptor beta chains presented below share a single source sample, sequenced in a study of control samples from healthy donors and cancer patients (dated by TCRdb to about 2020). Libraries were prepared through the immunoSEQ multiplex PCR assay. The immuneACCESS repertoire file appears here via TCRdb, limited to in-frame rearrangements. These files lack a portion of the clones; in checked studies, under half of the deficit traces to unresolved V genes, and the cause of the others is not known. This sample holds approximately 100,000 clones; almost 85% were observed only once. The ten largest clones take up about 2% of the sample. The sample taken for sequencing was blood. These receptors were obtained from a man aged 55 to 69 in good health.

The chain is built from TRBV5-4 and TRBJ1-4; D is ambiguous. The V end lost 0 bases, the J end lost 4 bases, and 7 bases lay between the germline ends. The germline V gene has CDR1 SGHNT and CDR2 YYREEE (reference sequence). This CDR3 contains 14 residues. The CDR3 sequence is CASSLANFNEKLFF. DNA of the CDR3: TGTGCCAGCAGCTTGGCTAACTTTAATGAAAAACTGTTTTTT.

The chain joins TRBV28 to TRBJ1-3; no firm D call. The germline CDR1 and CDR2 sequences are MDHEN and SYDVKM. Between the trimmed V and J ends, which lost 8 bases and 1 base, there was a span of 15 bases. The CDR3 length is 15 residues. This CDR3 is CASVGWSVSGNTIYF. The CDR3 nucleotides read TGTGCCAGCGTGGGGTGGTCCGTTTCTGGAAACACCATATATTTT.

The chain links TRBV5-1 to TRBJ2-2; 11 bases align to TRBD1. Germline V gene sequence: CDR1 SGHRS, CDR2 YFSETQ. The CDR3 runs 16 residues. V was pared by 0 bases and J by 4 bases, with 2 bases of the junction left unmatched. This chain's CDR3 is CASSLDGTGGTGELFF. CDR3 sequence (DNA): TGCGCCAGCAGCTTGGACGGGACAGGGGGCACCGGGGAGCTGTTTTTT.

This chain connects TRBV27 to TRBJ2-1; perhaps TRBD1 as D (6 bases). The CDR3 is 14 amino acids. Trimming took 4 bases from V and 9 from J, leaving 16 bases between them. From germline, CDR1 is MNHEY and CDR2 SMNVEV (reference sequence). Here the CDR3 reads CASSSYGTSLEQFF. The DNA for the CDR3 is TGTGCCAGCAGTTCTTACGGGACATCGCTTGAGCAGTTCTTC.

As for this clone: The sample holds other DNA sequences that translate to the same CDR3. V usage is TRBV6-5 and J usage is TRBJ1-2; TRBD1 agrees at 10 bases. CDR3 length: 15 residues. The V gene end was trimmed by 7 bases and the J gene end by 5 bases; junction bases not matched to a gene: 10. Germline lookup yields CDR1 MNHEY and CDR2 SVGAGI. CDR3 sequence: CASIQSGTGDYGYTF. Written as DNA, the CDR3 is TGTGCCAGCATCCAGTCTGGGACAGGGGATTATGGCTACACCTTC.

This clone appeared once. The chain recombines TRBV20-1 with TRBJ1-1; D gene unclear. Trimming pared 1 base from V and 6 bases from J, leaving 6 bases between. Germline assignment: CDR1 DFQATT and CDR2 SNEGSKA (reference sequence). The CDR3 has 11 residues. For the CDR3, the DNA is TGCAGTGCTAGAGGGCGCTCTGAAGCTTTCTTT. As protein: CSARGRSEAFF.

CDR3 DNA: TGTGCCAGCAGCCCGAAAGGGGGCACAGATACGCAGTATTTT. Amino acid sequence: CASSPKGGTDTQYF. J is TRBJ2-3 and V is TRBV7-9; a weak D match, TRBD1 (5 bases). V was clipped by 5 bases and J by 1 base, with 10 bases between them. This CDR3 comprises 14 residues. Germline V gene data show CDR1 as SEHNR and CDR2 as FQNEAQ (reference sequence).

The chain couples TRBV7-9 to TRBJ2-2; D remains unclear. V was pared by 10 bases and J by 1 base, with 16 bases between. The CDR3 loop spans 15 amino acids. Germline V gene sequence: CDR1 SEHNR, CDR2 FQNEAQ (reference sequence). The CDR3: CATPRPTRNTGELFF. Written as DNA, the CDR3 is TGTGCCACCCCGAGACCCACTCGGAACACCGGGGAGCTGTTTTTT.

CDR3 coding DNA: TGCGCCAGCAGCCTAGACGTGAACACTGAAGCTTTCTTT. Protein: CASSLDVNTEAFF. The rearrangement joins TRBV5-1 to TRBJ1-1, with D hard to call. Germline CDR1 and CDR2: SGHRS and YFSETQ. This CDR3 has 13 amino acids. V lost 4 bases to trimming and J lost 0 bases, with 7 bases between them.

The chain joins TRBV28 to TRBJ1-5; D ambiguous. Trimming left V 5 bases short and J 2 bases short, with 13 bases between. Per the germline V gene, CDR1 is MDHEN and CDR2 is SYDVKM. The CDR3 contains 15 residues. In DNA form, the CDR3 reads TGTGCCAGCAGTACCCCGGGAGAAGGCAATCAGCCCCAGCATTTT. Translating gives CASSTPGEGNQPQHF. Combining the CDR3 with reference TRBV28 and TRBJ1-5 gives the whole variable domain DVKVTQSSRYLVKRTGEKVFLECVQDMDHENMFWYRQDPGLGLRLIYFSYDVKMKEKGDIPEGYSVSREKKERFSLILESASTNQTSMYLCASSTPGEGNQPQHFGDGTRLSIL.

The chain recombines TRBV5-1 with TRBJ2-1; 8 bases line up with TRBD2. The CDR3 is made up of 16 amino acids. Germline CDR1 is SGHRS and CDR2 is YFSETQ. V gave up 0 bases and J gave up 5 bases; unmatched junction bases: 7. CDR3 sequence: CASSLVSGGPNNEQFF. CDR3 coding DNA: TGCGCCAGCAGCTTGGTGTCGGGGGGGCCTAACAATGAGCAGTTCTTC.

This chain uses TRBV5-4 with TRBJ2-7; 9 positions match TRBD1. From germline, CDR1 is SGHNT and CDR2 YYREEE (reference sequence). V was pared by 3 bases and J by 1 base, with 5 bases of the junction left unmatched. This CDR3 region has 15 residues. For the CDR3, the DNA is TGTGCCAGCAGCTCGGGACAGGGCGGTTCCTACGAGCAGTACTTC. This codes for CASSSGQGGSYEQYF.

CDR3 region: CASSSPPRIGTVYNEQFF. For the CDR3, the DNA is TGTGCCAGCAGTTCTCCCCCCCGGATCGGGACAGTCTACAATGAGCAGTTCTTC. The rearrangement joins TRBV27 to TRBJ2-1, with 7 bases that match TRBD1. The CDR3 is made up of 18 amino acids. Germline lookup yields CDR1 MNHEY and CDR2 SMNVEV (reference sequence). J was trimmed by 3 bases and V by 4 bases; bases with no gene match: 15.

The table lists this clone with a few counts. This CDR3 is CASTWGRGIETQYF. In DNA, the CDR3 is TGCGCCAGCACCTGGGGGCGGGGAATAGAGACCCAGTACTTC. V is TRBV5-1 and J is TRBJ2-5; D assignment may be TRBD1 or TRBD2 (6 bases each). Germline V gene sequence: CDR1 SGHRS, CDR2 YFSETQ. Trimming took off 6 bases at V and 4 bases at J, with 16 bases between the two ends. CDR3 size: 14 residues. The complete variable domain, with remaining parts taken from reference TRBV5-1 and TRBJ2-5, reads KAGVTQTPRYLIKTRGQQVTLSCSPISGHRSVSWYQQTPGQGLQFLFEYFSETQRNKGNFPGRFSGRQFSNSRSEMNVSTLELGDSALYLCASTWGRGIETQYFGPGTRLLVL.

The V gene is TRBV9, the J gene TRBJ2-1, with a weak D call TRBD1 (7 bases). Germline CDR1 SGDLS, CDR2 YYNGEE. Deletions cut 4 bases from V and 7 bases from J, with 18 bases between. The CDR3 spans 15 residues. For the CDR3, the DNA is TGTGCCAGCAGCCCGCGGGCAGGGGGGCTAAATGAGCAGTTCTTC. Translating gives CASSPRAGGLNEQFF. Filled out from reference TRBV9 and TRBJ2-1, the complete variable domain reads DSGVTQTPKHLITATGQRVTLRCSPRSGDLSVYWYQQSLDQGLQFLIQYYNGEERAKGNILERFSAQQFPDLHSELNLSSLELGDSALYFCASSPRAGGLNEQFFGPGTRLTVL.

The chain uses TRBV18 and TRBJ1-3; D ambiguous. CDR3 size: 15 residues. V was shortened by 2 bases and J by 1 base, with 9 bases between the two germline ends. The germline CDR1 and CDR2 sequences are KGHSH and LQKENI. The CDR3 DNA reads TGTGCCAGCTCACCAACGGACGCATCTGGAAACACCATATATTTT. Its protein product is CASSPTDASGNTIYF. The variable domain in full, completed from reference TRBV18 and TRBJ1-3, reads NAGVMQNPRHLVRRRGQEARLRCSPMKGHSHVYWYRQLPEEGLKFMVYLQKENIIDESGMPKERFSAEFPKEGPSILRIQQVVRGDSAAYFCASSPTDASGNTIYFGEGSWLTVV.